This T cell receptor (beta chain) was sequenced for a study of blood T cell repertoires in COVID-19. Measured with immunoSEQ multiplex PCR; TCRdb has only the in-frame clones, and not every one. The repertoire consists of 250,000 or so clones, with 80% to 90% occurring once and the leading ten covering approximately 2.6%. The junction had 11 bases not matched to a gene; V was cut back by 0 bases and J by 0 bases. Germline values: CDR1 LGHNA, CDR2 YSLEER. The CDR3 consists of 20 residues. One Seattle source followed patients from active infection through their disease course. The J gene is TRBJ2-3, the V gene TRBV4-3; 11 nucleotides align to TRBD2. The source is a man younger than 40 with COVID-19, enrolled during active disease. Specimen: peripheral blood. CDR3 in DNA: TGCGCCAGCAGCCAAGAATGGGGGCTAGCGGGGGGCTCTAGCACAGATACGCAGTATTTT. This encodes CASSQEWGLAGGSSTDTQYF.